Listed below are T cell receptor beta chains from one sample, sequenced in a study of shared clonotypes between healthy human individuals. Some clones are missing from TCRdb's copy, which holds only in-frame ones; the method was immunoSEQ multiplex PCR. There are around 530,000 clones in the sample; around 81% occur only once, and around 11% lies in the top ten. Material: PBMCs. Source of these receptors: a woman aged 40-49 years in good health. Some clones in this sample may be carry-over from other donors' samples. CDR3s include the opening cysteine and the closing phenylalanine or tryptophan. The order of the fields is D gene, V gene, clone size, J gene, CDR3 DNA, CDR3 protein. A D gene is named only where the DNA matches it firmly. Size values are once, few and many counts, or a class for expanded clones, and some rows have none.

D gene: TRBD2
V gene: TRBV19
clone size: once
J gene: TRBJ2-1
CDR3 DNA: TGTGCCAGTAGTCCCGGGACTAGTGCCTACAATGAGCAGTTCTTC
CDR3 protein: CASSPGTSAYNEQFF

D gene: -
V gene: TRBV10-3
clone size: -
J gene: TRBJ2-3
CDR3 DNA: TGTGCCATCGGGACCTCAAGGGCAGATACGCAGTATTTT
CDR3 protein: CAIGTSRADTQYF

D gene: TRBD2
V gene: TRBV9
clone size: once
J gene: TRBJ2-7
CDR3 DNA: TGTGCCAGCAGCGTAGCTAGCGGGAGCGCATACGAGCAGTACTTC
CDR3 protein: CASSVASGSAYEQYF

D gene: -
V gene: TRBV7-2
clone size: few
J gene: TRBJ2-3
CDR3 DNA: TGTGCCAGCAGCACGCTCAGACAGCCCGGGAGCACCACAGATACGCAGTATTTT
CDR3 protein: CASSTLRQPGSTTDTQYF

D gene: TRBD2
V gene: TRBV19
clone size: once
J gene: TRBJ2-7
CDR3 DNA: TGTGCCAGCGCCCCGGGACTAGTAACCTACGAGCAGTACTTC
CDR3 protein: CASAPGLVTYEQYF

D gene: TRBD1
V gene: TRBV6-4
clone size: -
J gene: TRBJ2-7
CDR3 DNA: TGTGCCAGCAGACACCGGGACAGGGAGGCCTTCGAGCAGTACTTC
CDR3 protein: CASRHRDREAFEQYF

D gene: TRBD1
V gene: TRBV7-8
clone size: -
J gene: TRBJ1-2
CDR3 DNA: TGTGCCAGCAGCTTATTACAGGGGAACTATGGCTACACCTTC
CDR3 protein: CASSLLQGNYGYTF

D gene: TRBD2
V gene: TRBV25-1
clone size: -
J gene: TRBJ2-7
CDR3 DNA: TGTGCCAGCAGTGACCCGACTAGCGGTGGCTACGAGCAGTACTTC
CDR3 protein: CASSDPTSGGYEQYF

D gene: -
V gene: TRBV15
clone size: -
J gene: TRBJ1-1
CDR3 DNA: TGTGCCACCAGCAGAGATCGGGGGACGAACACTGAAGCTTTCTTT
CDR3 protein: CATSRDRGTNTEAFF

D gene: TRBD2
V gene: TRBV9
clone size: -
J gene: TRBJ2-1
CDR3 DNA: TGTGCCAGCAGCGTAGGGGATAGAGGGACTATCTCCTACAATGAGCAGTTCTTC
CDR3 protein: CASSVGDRGTISYNEQFF